This T cell receptor (beta chain) was found in a study of shared clonotypes between healthy human individuals. Germline trimming cut 4 bases from V and 7 bases from J; bases unmatched to any gene: 7. This CDR3 is 15 amino acids long. Germline CDR1 is WNHNN and CDR2 is SYGVQD (reference sequence). Repertoires were generated with immunoSEQ multiplex PCR, while TCRdb's copy carries only in-frame clones and drops some. The repertoire holds about 2.4 million clones, with 80% to 95% as singletons. V and J are TRBV10-1 and TRBJ2-1; TRBD2 aligns across 10 bases. This TCR derives from a man between 18 and 35 years old in good health. Some clones in this sample may be carry-over from other donors' samples. Input material: naive CD4+ T cells from PBMCs. The sample's subset: CD45RA+ positively selected. CDR3 in DNA: TGCGCCAGCAGTGCAAGGCTAGCGGGGGAGAATGAGCAGTTCTTC. It translates to CASSARLAGENEQFF.